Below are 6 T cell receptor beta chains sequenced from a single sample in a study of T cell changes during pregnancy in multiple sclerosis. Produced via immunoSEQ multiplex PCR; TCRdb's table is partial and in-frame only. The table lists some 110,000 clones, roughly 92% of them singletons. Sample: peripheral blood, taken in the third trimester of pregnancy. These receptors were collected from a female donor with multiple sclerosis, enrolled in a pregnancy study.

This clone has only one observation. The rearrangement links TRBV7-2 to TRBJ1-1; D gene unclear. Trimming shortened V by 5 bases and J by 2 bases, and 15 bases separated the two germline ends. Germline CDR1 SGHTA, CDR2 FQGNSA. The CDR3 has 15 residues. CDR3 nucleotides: TGTGCCAGCAGCCTAGAACTCTTGGTCAACACTGAAGCTTTCTTT. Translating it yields CASSLELLVNTEAFF.

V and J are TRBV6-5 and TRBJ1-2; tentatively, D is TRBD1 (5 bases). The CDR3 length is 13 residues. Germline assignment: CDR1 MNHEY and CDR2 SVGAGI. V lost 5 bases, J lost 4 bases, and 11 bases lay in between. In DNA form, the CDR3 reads TGTGCCAGCAGTCCCGGGGGTAGCTATGGCTACACCTTC. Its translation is CASSPGGSYGYTF.

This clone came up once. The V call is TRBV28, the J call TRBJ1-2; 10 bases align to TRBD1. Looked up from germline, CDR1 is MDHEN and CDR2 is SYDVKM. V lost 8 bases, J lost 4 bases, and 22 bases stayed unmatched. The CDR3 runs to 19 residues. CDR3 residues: CASLGQGEGLGPIGYGYTF. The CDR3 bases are TGTGCCAGCCTAGGACAGGGGGAAGGTCTAGGTCCCATAGGCTATGGCTACACCTTC.

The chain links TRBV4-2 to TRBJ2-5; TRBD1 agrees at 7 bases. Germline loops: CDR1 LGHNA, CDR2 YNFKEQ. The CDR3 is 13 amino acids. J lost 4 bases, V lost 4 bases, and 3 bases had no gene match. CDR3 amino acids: CASSPRQGETQYF. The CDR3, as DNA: TGTGCCAGCAGCCCCCGACAGGGAGAGACCCAGTACTTC.

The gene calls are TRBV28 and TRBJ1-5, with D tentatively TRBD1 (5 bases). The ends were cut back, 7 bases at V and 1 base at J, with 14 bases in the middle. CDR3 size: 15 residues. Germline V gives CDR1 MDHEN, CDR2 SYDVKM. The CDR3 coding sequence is TGTGCCAGCACCCCGACAGTCCCGAGCAATCAGCCCCAGCATTTT. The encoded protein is CASTPTVPSNQPQHF.

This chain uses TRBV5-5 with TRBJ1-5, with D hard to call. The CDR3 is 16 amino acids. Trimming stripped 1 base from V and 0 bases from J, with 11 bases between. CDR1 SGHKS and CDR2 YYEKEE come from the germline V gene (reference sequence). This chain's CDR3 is CASSLWADYSNQPQHF. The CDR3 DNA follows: TGTGCCAGCAGCTTGTGGGCAGATTATAGCAATCAGCCCCAGCATTTT.